The sequence of this T cell receptor beta chain was determined in a study of siplizumab effects on memory and regulatory T cells. The study, taken as a whole, reports: Among mappable alloreactive CD4+ clones, the Treg-derived fraction averaged approximately 73% with siplizumab versus less than 35% in controls. It seemed that naive T cells were more diverse than memory cells and were major contributors to the alloresponse.

TCRdb's copy holds only in-frame clones and misses some; the assay was immunoSEQ multiplex PCR. The sample has approximately 100,000 clones, more than 85% seen once; the top ten hold about 2.4%. After removal of 0 bases from V and 6 bases from J, the junction contained 7 bases not matched to a gene. Germline assignment: CDR1 SGDLS and CDR2 YYNGEE. This CDR3 is 15 amino acids long. About this clone: Its antigen is unknown.

The sequencing sample was made of CD4+ T cells sorted from blood. The chain carries TRBV9 and TRBJ2-7; 9 nucleotides match TRBD1. This TCR derives from a human donor in good health. Some clones in this sample may be carry-over from other donors' samples. DNA of the CDR3: TGTGCCAGCAGCGTAGTGGGACAGGGTTCGTCCGAGCAGTACTTC. Translation: CASSVVGQGSSEQYF.